Described below is a single TCR beta chain sequence and its context. These data belong to a study of blood T cells in healthy people across ages. The authors ran a second PCR of about 7 to 12 cycles using a sample-barcoded 5' primer and a J-beta primer mix. TCRdb analysed the 5' RACE reads with MiXCR anew, one entry per CDR3 protein. The repertoire holds around 800,000 distinct CDR3 sequences, with approximately 44% as singletons. V lost 3 bases to trimming and J lost 2 bases; unmatched junction nucleotides: 8. Germline lookup yields CDR1 KGHSH and CDR2 LQKENI. The CDR3 sequence is 18 residues long. This TCR derives from a man in his sixties in good health. Sequencing was performed on blood. The chain employs TRBV18 and TRBJ2-6; 9 bases are a match to TRBD1. The CDR3 spells CASSPRTGGTTGANVLTF. The CDR3, as DNA: TGTGCCAGCTCACCCAGAACAGGGGGCACCACTGGGGCCAACGTCCTGACTTTC.